The 25 T cell receptor beta chains given below trace back to one sample, sequenced in a study of shared clonotypes between healthy human individuals. Assay: immunoSEQ multiplex PCR; the TCRdb copy retains only in-frame clones and omits some. Here the sample spans hundreds of thousands of clones, 55% to 85% being singletons. The specimen sequenced was memory CD4+ T cells sorted from blood. Subset meaning: CD45RA-negative fraction. The source of these receptors is a woman aged 30 to 39 in good health.

The J gene is TRBJ1-1, the V gene TRBV6-6, with D possibly being TRBD1 (5 bases). Germline assignment: CDR1 MNHNY and CDR2 SVGAGI (reference sequence). V was clipped by 6 bases and J by 0 bases, with 11 bases between them. The CDR3 is made up of 14 amino acids. CDR3 loop: CASRSGGLNTEAFF. The DNA for the CDR3 is TGTGCCAGCAGGTCCGGGGGTCTGAACACTGAAGCTTTCTTT.

The chain employs TRBV28 and TRBJ1-1; TRBD1 aligns across 7 bases. The CDR3 is 13 residues long. Germline CDR1 reads MDHEN; CDR2 reads SYDVKM. V dropped 8 bases and J dropped 4; count of bases not matched to a gene: 7. The CDR3 region is CASQDRRGTEAFF. CDR3 coding DNA: TGTGCCAGCCAGGACAGGAGGGGCACTGAAGCTTTCTTT. Filled out from reference TRBV28 and TRBJ1-1, the complete variable domain reads DVKVTQSSRYLVKRTGEKVFLECVQDMDHENMFWYRQDPGLGLRLIYFSYDVKMKEKGDIPEGYSVSREKKERFSLILESASTNQTSMYLCASQDRRGTEAFFGQGTRLTVV.

Written as DNA, the CDR3 is TGTGCCATCAGTGATGCTAGCGGGAGGACAGATACGCAGTATTTT. Translation gives CAISDASGRTDTQYF. The chain combines TRBV10-3 with TRBJ2-3, with TRBD2 identical over 11 bases. Germline V lookup: CDR1 ENHRY, CDR2 SYGVKD. The CDR3 totals 15 residues. J was trimmed by 3 bases and V by 3 bases; bases with no gene match: 2.

This chain links TRBV6-5 with TRBJ2-7; TRBD2 aligns across 7 bases. The CDR3 consists of 15 residues. V trimming: 0 bases; J trimming: 2 bases; junction bases outside the gene matches: 4. Germline V gene sequence: CDR1 MNHEY, CDR2 SVGAGI. CDR3 loop: CASSYSLANTYEQYF. The CDR3 region has the DNA TGTGCCAGCAGTTACTCACTAGCGAATACCTACGAGCAGTACTTC.

This chain uses TRBV18 with TRBJ1-1; D gene uncertain. Germline V gene lookup returns CDR1 KGHSH and CDR2 LQKENI. CDR3 length: 17 amino acids. V lost 1 base and J lost 3, with 18 bases in between. CDR3 in amino acids: CASSPQYPGIQDTEAFF. CDR3 nucleotide sequence: TGTGCCAGCTCACCACAATATCCAGGAATTCAGGACACTGAAGCTTTCTTT. Full variable domain (rest looked up from reference TRBV18 and TRBJ1-1): NAGVMQNPRHLVRRRGQEARLRCSPMKGHSHVYWYRQLPEEGLKFMVYLQKENIIDESGMPKERFSAEFPKEGPSILRIQQVVRGDSAAYFCASSPQYPGIQDTEAFFGQGTRLTVV.

The rearrangement joins TRBV19 to TRBJ2-7, with TRBD2 matching 11 bases. Germline loops: CDR1 LNHDA, CDR2 SQIVND (reference sequence). The junction had 6 bases not matched to a gene; V was cut back by 3 bases and J by 5 bases. The CDR3 length is 15 residues. This chain's CDR3 is CASSIIAGGRHEQYF. The DNA of the CDR3 is TGTGCCAGTAGTATCATAGCGGGAGGGAGACACGAGCAGTACTTC.

In its sample, this clone was seen a few times. The V call is TRBV5-1, the J call TRBJ1-2, with 9 nucleotides matching TRBD1. Germline trimming cut 3 bases from V and 7 bases from J; bases unmatched to any gene: 7. The CDR3 consists of 14 residues. Germline CDR1 SGHRS, CDR2 YFSETQ. The CDR3 DNA reads as TGCGCCAGCAGCTCCGGGACAGGGACGCTTGGCTACACCTTC. Amino acids: CASSSGTGTLGYTF.

The V call is TRBV18, the J call TRBJ2-3; TRBD2 agrees at 10 bases. Trimming at V came to 3 bases and at J to 5 bases, leaving 11 bases not matched to a gene. The germline V gene has CDR1 KGHSH and CDR2 LQKENI. The CDR3 has 17 residues. The DNA for the CDR3 is TGTGCCAGCTCACCCTGGACTAGCGGACCGGGAGAAGATACGCAGTATTTT. Translating gives CASSPWTSGPGEDTQYF.

This clone was seen many times. The genes are TRBV7-7 and TRBJ2-3, with 13 bases that match TRBD2. The CDR3 totals 16 residues. With V trimmed by 4 bases and J by 2 bases, 3 bases remained unmatched. Germline V lookup: CDR1 SSHAT, CDR2 FNYEAQ (reference sequence). CDR3 in DNA: TGTGCCAGCAGCTCGGGACTAGCGGGAAACACAGATACGCAGTATTTT. Translation: CASSSGLAGNTDTQYF.

The table lists this clone with a few counts. The chain employs TRBV7-9 and TRBJ2-5; 9 bases align to TRBD1. From germline, CDR1 is SEHNR and CDR2 FQNEAQ (reference sequence). The trim removed 4 bases at V and 2 bases at J, leaving 5 bases unmatched. The CDR3 sequence is 15 residues long. CDR3 in amino acids: CASSSTGGRQETQYF. CDR3 nucleotides: TGTGCCAGCAGCTCGACAGGGGGGAGACAAGAGACCCAGTACTTC.

This clone was seen only a few times. The CDR3 DNA follows: TGTGCCAGCAGCCGACCTAAAGATACGCAGTATTTT. This sequence encodes CASSRPKDTQYF. J is TRBJ2-3 and V is TRBV7-9; no clear D. The germline V and J ends were trimmed by 5 bases and 5 bases, with 8 bases remaining between them. This CDR3 comprises 12 residues. The germline V gene has CDR1 SEHNR and CDR2 FQNEAQ (reference sequence).

The chain joins TRBV5-1 to TRBJ2-5, with D perhaps matching TRBD2 (5 bases). The CDR3 runs to 13 residues. The V gene lost 0 bases and the J gene lost 5 bases, with 8 bases spanning the gap. The V gene's germline CDR1 is SGHRS and CDR2 YFSETQ. The CDR3 here is CASSLAQRETQYF. The CDR3 DNA sequence: TGCGCCAGCAGCTTGGCTCAGCGGGAGACCCAGTACTTC.

The genes are TRBV19 and TRBJ2-2, with TRBD2 matching 11 bases. Losses at the gene ends were 4 bases for V and 7 bases for J; bases not matched to a gene: 8. CDR1 LNHDA and CDR2 SQIVND come from the germline V gene (reference sequence). CDR3 size: 16 residues. The CDR3 coding sequence is TGTGCCAGTAGTAGGGTAGCGGGAGGGCCGAACGGGGAGCTGTTTTTT. Amino acids: CASSRVAGGPNGELFF.

The CDR3 DNA sequence: TGTGCCAGCAGAACCAACCAGATAGCCAAAAACATTCAGTACTTC. It encodes CASRTNQIAKNIQYF. J is TRBJ2-4 and V is TRBV28; D not certain. The V end lost 6 bases, the J end lost 0 bases, and 12 bases lay between the germline ends. The germline V gene encodes CDR1 MDHEN and CDR2 SYDVKM. The CDR3 spans 15 residues.

CDR3 amino acids: CASSSGLAGPSTDTQYF. The CDR3 bases are TGTGCCAGCAGCTCGGGACTAGCGGGACCGAGCACAGATACGCAGTATTTT. The chain combines TRBV11-3 with TRBJ2-3; 13 bases line up with TRBD2. CDR1 and CDR2 (germline): SGHNT, YENEEA. Unmatched junction bases numbered 4, after V lost 4 bases and J lost 0 bases. The CDR3 runs to 17 residues.

The chain couples TRBV4-3 to TRBJ2-1, with no clear D. CDR1 and CDR2 (germline): LGHNA, YSLEER. With 0 bases removed from V and 4 bases from J, the gap between germline ends came to 7 bases. The CDR3 has 14 amino acids. Here the CDR3 reads CASSQDRSYNEQFF. DNA for the CDR3: TGCGCCAGCAGCCAAGATCGATCTTACAATGAGCAGTTCTTC.

The rearrangement links TRBV28 to TRBJ2-1; D ambiguous. The CDR3 is 13 amino acids. V lost 2 bases, J lost 10 bases, and 12 bases lay in between. Per germline, CDR1 MDHEN and CDR2 SYDVKM. The CDR3 DNA is TGTGCCAGCAGTTTAACTAACCCGCGGGAGCAGTTCTTC. This translates into CASSLTNPREQFF. Using reference TRBV28 and TRBJ2-1 for the parts outside the CDR3, the full variable domain is DVKVTQSSRYLVKRTGEKVFLECVQDMDHENMFWYRQDPGLGLRLIYFSYDVKMKEKGDIPEGYSVSREKKERFSLILESASTNQTSMYLCASSLTNPREQFFGPGTRLTVL.

The gene calls are TRBV19 and TRBJ2-7, with TRBD2 identical over 11 bases. This CDR3 is built from 16 residues. Germline V CDR1 and CDR2: LNHDA, SQIVND (reference sequence). The V and J ends lost 1 base and 0 bases, in that order; junction bases with no gene match: 2. The CDR3 sequence: CASSIAGLAGSYEQYF. The CDR3 DNA reads as TGTGCCAGTAGTATAGCAGGACTAGCGGGCTCCTACGAGCAGTACTTC.

The chain couples TRBV6-5 to TRBJ2-7; 13 bases are a match to TRBD2. The CDR3 is 14 residues long. In germline, CDR1 is MNHEY, CDR2 SVGAGI. V gave up 5 bases and J gave up 5 bases; unmatched junction bases: 3. The CDR3 DNA reads TGTGCCAGCAGTCGACTAGCGGGGGGAGACGAGCAGTACTTC. Protein product: CASSRLAGGDEQYF.

V gene TRBV7-9 combines with J gene TRBJ1-3, with a tentative D call TRBD1 (5 bases). The CDR3 has 16 residues. CDR1 and CDR2 (germline): SEHNR, FQNEAQ (reference sequence). Trimming shortened V by 7 bases and J by 2 bases, and 18 bases separated the two germline ends. The chain's CDR3 is CASTYGSGSTGNTIYF. The CDR3 DNA reads TGTGCCAGCACCTATGGTTCAGGGAGCACTGGAAACACCATATATTTT.

The chain carries TRBV6-5 and TRBJ1-2, with D unresolved. The length of the CDR3 is 15 residues. Trimming left V 0 bases short and J 5 bases short, with 13 bases between. Germline V gene sequence: CDR1 MNHEY, CDR2 SVGAGI. The CDR3 nucleotides read TGTGCCAGCAGTTACTCGGGTGGTTCTGAGTATGGCTACACCTTC. Amino acids: CASSYSGGSEYGYTF.

The rearrangement links TRBV6-6 to TRBJ2-1, with unresolved D. The CDR3 is 13 amino acids. With 0 bases removed from V and 6 bases from J, the gap between germline ends came to 6 bases. Germline V CDR1 and CDR2: MNHNY, SVGAGI (reference sequence). Here the CDR3 reads CASSYSMGNEQFF. CDR3 in DNA: TGTGCCAGCAGTTACTCAATGGGCAATGAGCAGTTCTTC.

The chain carries TRBV27 and TRBJ1-2, with 9 nucleotides matching TRBD1. There are 17 residues in the CDR3. The ends lost 4 bases at V and 0 bases at J; junction bases unmatched: 9. The germline gives CDR1 MNHEY, CDR2 SMNVEV (reference sequence). The CDR3, as DNA: TGTGCCAGCAGTTACGCCCACAGGGGGCGGACTAACTATGGCTACACCTTC. The encoded protein is CASSYAHRGRTNYGYTF.

The rearrangement links TRBV7-3 to TRBJ2-5, with TRBD2 as a possible D gene (6 bases). The CDR3 totals 14 residues. The V gene's germline CDR1 is SGHTA and CDR2 FQGTGA. V lost 6 bases and J 5 bases, leaving 16 bases between the germline ends. CDR3 in DNA: TGTGCCAGCAGTCCCGCTGGGGGGAGGGAGACCCAGTACTTC. It translates to CASSPAGGRETQYF.

This chain joins TRBV19 and TRBJ1-5, with a tentative D call TRBD1 (6 bases). Trimming cost V 3 bases and J 4 bases, with 16 bases left between them. This CDR3 has 16 amino acids. The germline V gene has CDR1 LNHDA and CDR2 SQIVND (reference sequence). The CDR3 nucleotides read TGTGCCAGTAGTATCCGGACAGCCGGTCGAAATCAGCCCCAGCATTTT. This codes for CASSIRTAGRNQPQHF.